Listed below are T cell receptor beta chains from one sample, sequenced in a study of human T cells and chemical hapten exposure. TCRdb reprocessed the RACE reads with MiXCR, giving one entry per CDR3 protein. The repertoire has around 200,000 distinct CDR3 sequences, about 31% of them found once; the top ten carry about 2.8%. This sample comprised whole blood, obtained in connection with sensitization to the hapten diphenylcyclopropenone (DPC). The receptors were sampled from a woman between 25 and 40 years old with alopecia areata. Some clones in this sample may be carry-over from other donors' samples. Each CDR3 is given with its conserved first and last residue. Clone size, where shown, is once, few, many, or a class for clones that have expanded.

J gene: TRBJ2-2
V gene: TRBV7-3
clone size: -
CDR3 protein: CASSADRAGELFF

J gene: TRBJ2-1
V gene: TRBV9
clone size: few
CDR3 protein: CASSVGLLNEQFF

J gene: TRBJ2-7
V gene: TRBV25-1
clone size: -
CDR3 protein: CASKGQGVYEQYF

J gene: TRBJ1-3
V gene: TRBV6-1
clone size: -
CDR3 protein: CASSQASEISGNTIYF

J gene: TRBJ2-1
V gene: TRBV11-2
clone size: few
CDR3 protein: CASSLFLDGANEQFF

J gene: TRBJ1-5
V gene: TRBV7-2
clone size: -
CDR3 protein: CASSFSGTPSNQPQHF

J gene: TRBJ2-5
V gene: TRBV20-1
clone size: -
CDR3 protein: CSAPTSGRWETQYF

J gene: TRBJ1-6
V gene: TRBV7-2
clone size: few
CDR3 protein: CASSLAVDPLHF

J gene: TRBJ2-5
V gene: TRBV24-1
clone size: few
CDR3 protein: CATSDDNRGPQYF

J gene: TRBJ2-3
V gene: TRBV5-6
clone size: -
CDR3 protein: CASSWGPPSGGAADTQYF

J gene: TRBJ2-7
V gene: TRBV3-1
clone size: -
CDR3 protein: CASSLGGRAAEQYF

J gene: TRBJ2-1
V gene: TRBV28
clone size: few
CDR3 protein: CASSPGDKNEQFF

J gene: TRBJ2-1
V gene: TRBV29-1
clone size: -
CDR3 protein: CSVVGGQRKPQSYNEQFF

J gene: TRBJ1-6
V gene: TRBV6-5
clone size: few
CDR3 protein: CASSFRGGPLHF

J gene: TRBJ1-4
V gene: TRBV6-1
clone size: few
CDR3 protein: CASSGQGGNEKLFF

J gene: TRBJ1-1
V gene: TRBV5-1
clone size: -
CDR3 protein: CASSLAREKNTEAFF

J gene: TRBJ2-5
V gene: TRBV29-1
clone size: few
CDR3 protein: CSVVTRDREETQYF

J gene: TRBJ2-7
V gene: TRBV29-1
clone size: few
CDR3 protein: CSVARQRGYEQYF

J gene: TRBJ2-7
V gene: TRBV11-1
clone size: few
CDR3 protein: CASSRGVGASYEQYF

J gene: TRBJ2-3
V gene: TRBV28
clone size: few
CDR3 protein: CASSKPRDRGVLIDTQYF

J gene: TRBJ1-6
V gene: TRBV4-1
clone size: -
CDR3 protein: CASSQDYRTLGDSPLHF

J gene: TRBJ2-1
V gene: TRBV6-2/TRBV6-3
clone size: -
CDR3 protein: CASSSPGRGGRNEQFF

J gene: TRBJ1-1
V gene: TRBV28
clone size: -
CDR3 protein: CASSLLGRYTEAFF

J gene: TRBJ2-1
V gene: TRBV7-2
clone size: -
CDR3 protein: CASSSTVGAGQGQFF

J gene: TRBJ2-7
V gene: TRBV28
clone size: -
CDR3 protein: CASSFTGDSYEQYF

J gene: TRBJ2-1
V gene: TRBV28
clone size: -
CDR3 protein: CASTTDYNEQFF

J gene: TRBJ2-7
V gene: TRBV18
clone size: -
CDR3 protein: CASSPRGSDHRGNF

J gene: TRBJ2-1
V gene: TRBV29-1
clone size: few
CDR3 protein: CSVVQRAPWDEQFF

J gene: TRBJ1-1
V gene: TRBV7-2
clone size: many
CDR3 protein: CASSRDLNTEAFF

J gene: TRBJ1-4
V gene: TRBV28
clone size: few
CDR3 protein: CASSLYDRELFF

J gene: TRBJ2-1
V gene: TRBV27
clone size: few
CDR3 protein: CASSDGTGLNEQFF

J gene: TRBJ1-3
V gene: TRBV29-1
clone size: -
CDR3 protein: CSVGTSSGNTIYF

J gene: TRBJ2-7
V gene: TRBV5-5
clone size: -
CDR3 protein: CASSFRTGTGSYEQYF

J gene: TRBJ2-7
V gene: TRBV12-3/TRBV12-4
clone size: -
CDR3 protein: CASSLLGAYEQYF

J gene: TRBJ1-2
V gene: TRBV29-1
clone size: few
CDR3 protein: CSVESGDGYTF

J gene: TRBJ1-3
V gene: TRBV7-2
clone size: -
CDR3 protein: CASSLGGGGSGNTIYF

J gene: TRBJ1-1
V gene: TRBV20-1
clone size: -
CDR3 protein: CSARPGWWWSTEAFF

J gene: TRBJ2-7
V gene: TRBV7-6
clone size: few
CDR3 protein: CAIVRLGTGSGRGLREQYF

J gene: TRBJ2-4
V gene: TRBV7-9
clone size: -
CDR3 protein: CASSLLGGTGRNIQYF

J gene: TRBJ2-5
V gene: TRBV29-1
clone size: few
CDR3 protein: CSVLISQETQYF

J gene: TRBJ1-6
V gene: TRBV29-1
clone size: few
CDR3 protein: CSVETGTGGTLHF

J gene: TRBJ2-2
V gene: TRBV6-5
clone size: -
CDR3 protein: CASRLLQGDTGELFF

J gene: TRBJ2-3
V gene: TRBV7-8
clone size: -
CDR3 protein: CASSLALGLAEDTQYF

J gene: TRBJ2-5
V gene: TRBV2
clone size: -
CDR3 protein: CASSLQRETQYF

J gene: TRBJ2-1
V gene: TRBV4-3
clone size: -
CDR3 protein: CASSQTREVAENNEQFF

J gene: TRBJ2-7
V gene: TRBV12-3/TRBV12-4
clone size: -
CDR3 protein: CASSLLGRDEQYF

J gene: TRBJ2-7
V gene: TRBV7-8
clone size: -
CDR3 protein: CASSSWTGHSYEQYF

J gene: TRBJ2-5
V gene: TRBV29-1
clone size: few
CDR3 protein: CSVQDSTGNFYGETQYF

J gene: TRBJ2-3
V gene: TRBV9
clone size: -
CDR3 protein: CASSVSAGVGDTQYF

J gene: TRBJ1-1
V gene: TRBV14
clone size: -
CDR3 protein: CASSQVPGVNTEAFF

J gene: TRBJ1-5
V gene: TRBV20-1
clone size: few
CDR3 protein: CSARGGARDQPQHF

J gene: TRBJ2-7
V gene: TRBV28
clone size: few
CDR3 protein: CASNLGPTGGYEQYF

J gene: TRBJ2-1
V gene: TRBV7-9
clone size: few
CDR3 protein: CASSLDPRGLATYNEQFF

J gene: TRBJ1-1
V gene: TRBV4-2
clone size: -
CDR3 protein: CASSQARGNPTEAFF

J gene: TRBJ1-4
V gene: TRBV4-1
clone size: -
CDR3 protein: CASSQATLGEKLFF

J gene: TRBJ2-7
V gene: TRBV3-1
clone size: many
CDR3 protein: CASSQVGSRAYF

J gene: TRBJ2-1
V gene: TRBV2
clone size: -
CDR3 protein: CASMTGGRSYNEQFF

J gene: TRBJ2-3
V gene: TRBV5-1
clone size: few
CDR3 protein: CASSLAGGRGDTQYF

J gene: TRBJ2-2
V gene: TRBV2
clone size: -
CDR3 protein: CASSDGTVSPGELFF

J gene: TRBJ1-6
V gene: TRBV2
clone size: few
CDR3 protein: CASSVGEASPLHF